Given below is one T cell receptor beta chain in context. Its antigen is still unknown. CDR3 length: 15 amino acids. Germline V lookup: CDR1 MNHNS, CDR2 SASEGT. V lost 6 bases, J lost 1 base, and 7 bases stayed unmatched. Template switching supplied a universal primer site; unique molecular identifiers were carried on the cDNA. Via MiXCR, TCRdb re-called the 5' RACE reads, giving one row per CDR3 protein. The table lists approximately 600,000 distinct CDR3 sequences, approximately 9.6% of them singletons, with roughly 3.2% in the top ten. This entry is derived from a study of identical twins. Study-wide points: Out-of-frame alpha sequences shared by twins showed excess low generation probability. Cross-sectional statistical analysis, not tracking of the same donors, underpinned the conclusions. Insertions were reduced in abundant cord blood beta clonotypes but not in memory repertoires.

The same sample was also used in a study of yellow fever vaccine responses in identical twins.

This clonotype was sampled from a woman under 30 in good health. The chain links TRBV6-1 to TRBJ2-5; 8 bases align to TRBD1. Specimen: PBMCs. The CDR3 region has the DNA TGTGCCAGCAGGTCAAACAGGGGGTCCCAAGAGACCCAGTACTTC. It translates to CASRSNRGSQETQYF.